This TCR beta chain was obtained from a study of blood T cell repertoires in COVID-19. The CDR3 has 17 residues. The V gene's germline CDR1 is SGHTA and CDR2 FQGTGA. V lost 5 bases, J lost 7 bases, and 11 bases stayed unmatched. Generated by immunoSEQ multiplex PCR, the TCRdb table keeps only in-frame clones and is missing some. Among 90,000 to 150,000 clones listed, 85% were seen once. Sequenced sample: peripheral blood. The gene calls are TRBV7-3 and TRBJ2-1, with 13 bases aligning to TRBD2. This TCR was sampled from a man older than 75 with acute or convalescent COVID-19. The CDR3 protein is CASSHQPLAGGPNEQFF. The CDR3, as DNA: TGTGCCAGCAGCCACCAACCACTAGCGGGGGGGCCTAATGAGCAGTTCTTC.